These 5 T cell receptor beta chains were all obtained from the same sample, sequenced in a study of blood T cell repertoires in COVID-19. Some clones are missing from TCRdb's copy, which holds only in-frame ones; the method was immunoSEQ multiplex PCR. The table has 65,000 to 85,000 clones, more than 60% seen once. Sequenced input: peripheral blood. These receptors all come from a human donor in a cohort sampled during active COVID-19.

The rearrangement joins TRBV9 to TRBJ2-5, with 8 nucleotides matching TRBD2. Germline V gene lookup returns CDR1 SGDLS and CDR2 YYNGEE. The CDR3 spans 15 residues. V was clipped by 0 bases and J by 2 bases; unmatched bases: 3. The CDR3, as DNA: TGTGCCAGCAGCGTAGGCGGGGGGATACAAGAGACCCAGTACTTC. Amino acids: CASSVGGGIQETQYF.

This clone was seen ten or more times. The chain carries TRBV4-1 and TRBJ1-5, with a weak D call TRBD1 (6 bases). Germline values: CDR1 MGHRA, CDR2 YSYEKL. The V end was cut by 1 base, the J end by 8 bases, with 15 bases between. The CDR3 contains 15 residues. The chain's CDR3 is CASSQVAGVGEPQHF. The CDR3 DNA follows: TGCGCCAGCAGCCAAGTGGCAGGGGTTGGGGAGCCCCAGCATTTT.

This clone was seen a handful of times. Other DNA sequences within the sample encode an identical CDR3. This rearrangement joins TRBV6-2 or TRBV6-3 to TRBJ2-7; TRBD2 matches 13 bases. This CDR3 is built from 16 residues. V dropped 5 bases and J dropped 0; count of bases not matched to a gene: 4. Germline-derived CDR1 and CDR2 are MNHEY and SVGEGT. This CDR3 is CASSPGTSGISYEQYV. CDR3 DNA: TGTGCCAGCAGTCCCGGGACTAGCGGGATCTCCTACGAGCAGTACGTC.

The CDR3 region has the DNA TGTGCCAGCAGCTCGGTGGCGGGAGGGACGTACTATGAGCAGTTCTTC. Translated, it gives CASSSVAGGTYYEQFF. The chain links TRBV7-9 to TRBJ2-1; the match to TRBD2 covers 9 bases. Germline lookup yields CDR1 SEHNR and CDR2 FQNEAQ (reference sequence). V shed 4 bases, J shed 8 bases, and the junction held 12 bases outside the gene matches. The CDR3 runs 16 residues.

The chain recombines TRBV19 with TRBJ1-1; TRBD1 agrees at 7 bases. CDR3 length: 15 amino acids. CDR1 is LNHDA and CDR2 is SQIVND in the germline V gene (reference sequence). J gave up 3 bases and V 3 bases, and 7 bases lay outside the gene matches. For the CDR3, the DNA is TGTGCCAGTAGTATTCGCCCAGGGGGTCACACTGAAGCTTTCTTT. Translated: CASSIRPGGHTEAFF.